One sample yielded the 5 T cell receptor beta chains listed below, sequenced in a study of blood T cell repertoires in COVID-19. Assay: immunoSEQ multiplex PCR; the TCRdb copy retains only in-frame clones and omits some. The sample lists about 64,000 clones, about 88% seen once, with 10% in the top ten. Sample: PBMCs or T cells enriched from blood (not recorded which). All receptors derive from a middle-aged woman who had recovered from COVID-19.

The table lists this clone with a count of one. The rearrangement joins TRBV12-3 or TRBV12-4 to TRBJ1-1; TRBD1 might be the D (6 bases). Trimming pared 8 bases from V and 6 bases from J, leaving 16 bases between. The CDR3 loop spans 13 amino acids. Written as DNA, the CDR3 is TGTGCCAGCCTACAGGGTAATTTTGCTGAAGCTTTCTTT. Protein product: CASLQGNFAEAFF.

The chain links TRBV7-2 to TRBJ1-1, with 7 nucleotides matching TRBD1. Trimming removed 5 bases from V and 4 bases from J; junction bases left unmatched: 7. Germline V gene sequence: CDR1 SGHTA, CDR2 FQGNSA. The CDR3 sequence is 14 residues long. CDR3 amino acids: CASSTQGMSTEAFF. In nucleotides, the CDR3 is TGTGCCAGCAGCACACAGGGGATGAGCACTGAAGCTTTCTTT.

The chain uses TRBV29-1 and TRBJ2-5; a weak D match, TRBD1 (5 bases). This CDR3 region has 14 residues. Germline V lookup: CDR1 SQVTM, CDR2 ANQGSEA. V shed 0 bases and J shed 5 bases, with 13 bases lying between them. CDR3 amino acids: CSVEETGAGETQYF. The CDR3 DNA reads as TGCAGCGTTGAAGAAACCGGTGCAGGGGAGACCCAGTACTTC. The entire variable domain, with the rest obtained from reference TRBV29-1 and TRBJ2-5, is as follows: SAVISQKPSRDICQRGTSLTIQCQVDSQVTMMFWYRQQPGQSLTLIATANQGSEATYESGFVIDKFPISRPNLTFSTLTVSNMSPEDSSIYLCSVEETGAGETQYFGPGTRLLVL.

This clone was counted once. The chain is built from TRBV5-4 and TRBJ2-5; 7 positions agree with TRBD1. CDR1 and CDR2 from the germline V gene are SGHNT and YYREEE (reference sequence). With V trimmed by 2 bases and J by 5 bases, 3 bases remained unmatched. The CDR3 contains 13 residues. CDR3 protein: CASSLGGRETQYF. The CDR3 DNA is TGTGCCAGCAGCTTAGGGGGCAGGGAGACCCAGTACTTC.

The CDR3 DNA is TGCAGTGCTAGTCGCAGGGTAGGAGAGCAGTACTTC. The encoded protein is CSASRRVGEQYF. The rearrangement joins TRBV20-1 to TRBJ2-7; a weak D match, TRBD1 (5 bases). There are 12 residues in the CDR3. Germline V lookup: CDR1 DFQATT, CDR2 SNEGSKA (reference sequence). The ends were cut back, 3 bases at V and 7 bases at J, with 13 bases in the middle.